These 28 T cell receptor beta chains came from one sample sequenced in a study of control samples from healthy donors and cancer patients. TCRdb's table, derived via immunoSEQ multiplex PCR, lists solely in-frame clones and lacks some. The repertoire holds fewer than 200,000 clones, roughly 92% seen once, with about 1.4% in the top ten. Sequenced sample: blood. These TCRs come from a man aged 30-40 years in good health.

J is TRBJ2-3 and V is TRBV29-1; TRBD2 matches 10 bases. The CDR3 totals 16 residues. The V and J ends lost 0 bases and 7 bases, in that order; junction bases with no gene match: 10. In germline, CDR1 is SQVTM, CDR2 ANQGSEA. CDR3 sequence: CSVEDQRSGGAHTQYF. DNA of the CDR3: TGCAGCGTTGAAGATCAGCGAAGCGGGGGGGCACATACGCAGTATTTT.

The gene calls are TRBV6-5 and TRBJ2-7, with D possibly being TRBD1 (6 bases). This CDR3 is 13 amino acids long. CDR1 MNHEY and CDR2 SVGAGI come from the germline V gene. V was clipped by 4 bases and J by 3 bases, with 10 bases between them. CDR3 loop: CASSWDIRYEQYF. The CDR3, as DNA: TGTGCCAGCAGTTGGGACATCCGCTACGAGCAGTACTTC.

The V call is TRBV30, the J call TRBJ1-5; D remains ambiguous. This CDR3 is 11 amino acids long. Germline-derived CDR1 and CDR2 are GTSNPN and SVGIG (reference sequence). Trimming stripped 2 bases from V and 11 bases from J, with 10 bases between. In DNA, the CDR3 is TGTGCCTGGAGTACCCCCTGGGCCCAGCATTTT. It yields the protein CAWSTPWAQHF.

This sequence joins TRBV18 and TRBJ2-1, with D perhaps TRBD1 (5 bases). The CDR3 has 16 residues. Trimming took 2 bases from V and 5 from J, leaving 16 bases between them. Germline CDR1 reads KGHSH; CDR2 reads LQKENI. The CDR3 reads CASSPLSRVLNNEQFF. In DNA, the CDR3 is TGTGCCAGCTCACCATTGTCCAGGGTATTGAACAATGAGCAGTTCTTC.

This clone was detected only once. This chain uses TRBV3-1 (or the pseudogene TRBV3-2) with TRBJ1-3; D unclear. The CDR3 length is 16 residues. Trimming removed 4 bases at V and 0 bases at J, with 13 bases between. Germline CDR1 LGHDT, CDR2 YNNKEL (reference sequence). The CDR3, as DNA: TGTGCCAGCAGCCTCAGACCCAGGAGCTCTGGAAACACCATATATTTT. Protein: CASSLRPRSSGNTIYF.

V gene TRBV7-9 combines with J gene TRBJ2-7, with 9 bases that match TRBD2. The V and J ends lost 5 bases and 3 bases, in that order; junction bases with no gene match: 11. The CDR3 covers 16 residues. Germline V gives CDR1 SEHNR, CDR2 FQNEAQ (reference sequence). The CDR3: CASSAPAAGGHYEQYF. CDR3 DNA: TGTGCCAGCAGCGCTCCTGCAGCGGGAGGCCACTACGAGCAGTACTTC.

This clone was picked up one time. V is TRBV6-5 and J is TRBJ1-3; D remains unclear. V lost 5 bases to trimming and J lost 4 bases, with 6 bases between them. CDR3 length equals 12 residues. Germline CDR1 reads MNHEY; CDR2 reads SVGAGI. CDR3 in amino acids: CASSTQGNTIYF. CDR3 nucleotide sequence: TGTGCCAGCAGTACCCAGGGAAACACCATATATTTT.

This chain uses TRBV6-2 or TRBV6-3 with TRBJ2-2, with 9 nucleotides matching TRBD1. Germline CDR1 is MNHEY and CDR2 is SVGEGT. CDR3 length equals 16 residues. Trimming removed 6 bases from V and 6 bases from J; junction bases left unmatched: 11. The CDR3 DNA reads TGTGCCAGCAGCAACCCGGGACAGGGCATCGCCGGGGAGCTGTTTTTT. Residues: CASSNPGQGIAGELFF.

J is TRBJ1-5 and V is TRBV19, with 9 bases fitting TRBD1. V was pared by 7 bases and J by 6 bases, with 10 bases of the junction left unmatched. CDR3 length: 15 amino acids. CDR1 LNHDA and CDR2 SQIVND come from the germline V gene (reference sequence). CDR3 nucleotide sequence: TGTGCCAGTAAGGACAGGGGTCAGGGAGTTCAGCCCCAGCATTTT. Encoded protein: CASKDRGQGVQPQHF.

V usage is TRBV18 and J usage is TRBJ1-2; perhaps TRBD1 as D (5 bases). Germline values: CDR1 KGHSH, CDR2 LQKENI. The V and J ends lost 2 bases and 6 bases respectively, with 10 bases between them. The CDR3 contains 13 residues. For the CDR3, the DNA is TGTGCCAGCTCACCAGGGGGAGGAAATGGCTACACCTTC. This gives the protein CASSPGGGNGYTF.

V and J are TRBV12-2 and TRBJ1-1; TRBD1, the table's D call, lacks a check against the DNA. TRBV12-2 is given as a pseudogene. The CDR3 is 13 amino acids. CDR3 coding DNA: TGTGCAAGTCGCCCTGATGGGGCCACTGAAGCTTTCTTT. Its protein product is CASRPDGATEAFF.

This chain links TRBV19 with TRBJ2-3; D might be TRBD2 (6 bases). CDR1 LNHDA and CDR2 SQIVND come from the germline V gene (reference sequence). Trimming cost V 2 bases and J 6 bases, with 27 bases left between them. This CDR3 is 19 amino acids long. The CDR3 region is CASSIRSARRATLRDTQYF. CDR3 coding DNA: TGTGCCAGTAGTATACGGTCGGCGAGGAGGGCGACTTTGAGGGATACGCAGTATTTT.

CDR3 nucleotides: TGTGCCAGCAGTCCCTCGAGGAGGAGCTCCTACGAGCAGTACTTC. Amino acids: CASSPSRRSSYEQYF. This chain links TRBV28 with TRBJ2-7; tentatively, D is TRBD2 (5 bases). The germline V and J ends were trimmed by 5 bases and 0 bases, with 14 bases remaining between them. This CDR3 is 15 amino acids long. Germline V gives CDR1 MDHEN, CDR2 SYDVKM.

Remarks on this clone: Distinct nucleotide sequences in the sample also encode this CDR3. The J gene is TRBJ2-7, the V gene TRBV5-1; no firm D call. V dropped 0 bases and J dropped 4 bases, with 8 bases sitting between them. CDR1 is SGHRS, CDR2 YFSETQ, per germline. There are 13 residues in the CDR3. CDR3 in DNA: TGCGCCAGCAGCTTGGACAGAAATTACGAGCAGTACTTC. Encoded protein: CASSLDRNYEQYF. The variable domain in full, completed from reference TRBV5-1 and TRBJ2-7, reads KAGVTQTPRYLIKTRGQQVTLSCSPISGHRSVSWYQQTPGQGLQFLFEYFSETQRNKGNFPGRFSGRQFSNSRSEMNVSTLELGDSALYLCASSLDRNYEQYFGPGTRLTVT.

The chain joins TRBV7-9 to TRBJ2-1; D uncertain. Trimming took off 3 bases at V and 8 bases at J, with 11 bases between the two ends. The V gene's germline CDR1 is SEHNR and CDR2 FQNEAQ (reference sequence). The CDR3 has 13 amino acids. DNA of the CDR3: TGTGCCAGCAGCTTCCTTGGTTCCCATGAGCAGTTCTTC. Protein sequence: CASSFLGSHEQFF.

This clone was seen just once. The chain employs TRBV29-1 and TRBJ2-7; D perhaps matches TRBD1 (5 bases). This CDR3 has 13 residues. CDR1 SQVTM and CDR2 ANQGSEA come from the germline V gene. V was pared by 5 bases and J by 6 bases, with 17 bases between. The CDR3 DNA is TGCAGCGTTCAACCAGGGTGGAATCGCGAGCAGTACTTC. This translates into CSVQPGWNREQYF.

The chain combines TRBV7-9 with TRBJ1-2; TRBD1 is a possible D gene (6 bases). Trimming removed 8 bases at V and 4 bases at J, with 14 bases between. The germline V gene encodes CDR1 SEHNR and CDR2 FQNEAQ (reference sequence). The CDR3 contains 13 residues. Here the CDR3 reads CASGSGVSYGYTF. The DNA of the CDR3 is TGTGCCAGCGGGTCAGGGGTAAGCTATGGCTACACCTTC.

The chain links TRBV4-1 to TRBJ2-7, with D perhaps TRBD1 or TRBD2 (5 bases each). The CDR3 runs to 14 residues. Trimming shortened V by 4 bases and J by 4 bases, and 14 bases separated the two germline ends. Germline V gene data show CDR1 as MGHRA and CDR2 as YSYEKL. The CDR3 loop is CASSLEVGEYEQYF. The CDR3 DNA reads TGCGCCAGCAGCCTAGAAGTGGGGGAATACGAGCAGTACTTC.

The chain combines TRBV28 with TRBJ1-1; D might be TRBD1 (6 bases). CDR1 is MDHEN and CDR2 is SYDVKM in the germline V gene. This CDR3 comprises 13 residues. The CDR3 sequence is CAVEDSLNTEAFF. In nucleotides, the CDR3 is TGTGCTGTTGAGGACAGCTTGAACACTGAAGCTTTCTTT.

The J gene is TRBJ2-3, the V gene TRBV5-1, with D perhaps given as TRBD1 or TRBD2 (5 bases each). The CDR3 totals 15 residues. V lost 4 bases, J lost 0 bases, and 12 bases lay in between. Germline assignment: CDR1 SGHRS and CDR2 YFSETQ. CDR3 loop: CASSPGTSSTDTQYF. Written as DNA, the CDR3 is TGCGCCAGCAGCCCTGGGACGTCGAGCACAGATACGCAGTATTTT.

The J gene is TRBJ1-5, the V gene TRBV5-5; D is undetermined. CDR3 length: 14 residues. Trimming stripped 0 bases from V and 0 bases from J, with 4 bases between. The germline gives CDR1 SGHKS, CDR2 YYEKEE (reference sequence). In DNA form, the CDR3 reads TGTGCCAGCAGCTTGGGCAGTAGCAATCAGCCCCAGCATTTT. This gives the protein CASSLGSSNQPQHF.

V gene TRBV29-1 combines with J gene TRBJ1-2, with 10 bases lining up with TRBD1. Germline V lookup: CDR1 SQVTM, CDR2 ANQGSEA. This CDR3 has 14 residues. The ends lost 4 bases at V and 2 bases at J; junction bases unmatched: 4. The CDR3 DNA follows: TGCAGCGTTGCCGGGACAGGGGCAAACTATGGCTACACCTTC. It translates to CSVAGTGANYGYTF.

V usage is TRBV9 and J usage is TRBJ1-2; D may be TRBD1 (5 bases). Trimming removed 0 bases at V and 1 base at J, with 10 bases between. The CDR3 is 15 amino acids. CDR1 and CDR2 from the germline V gene are SGDLS and YYNGEE. The CDR3 region is CASSVVTDYNYGYTF. Written as DNA, the CDR3 is TGTGCCAGCAGCGTAGTGACAGATTATAACTATGGCTACACCTTC.

As DNA, the CDR3 is TGTGCCAGCAGCTTGGCCCTTTACATCTCCCCGCGCTACGAGCAGTACTTC. It codes for CASSLALYISPRYEQYF. The chain recombines TRBV5-8 with TRBJ2-7; D uncertain. V dropped 0 bases and J dropped 3 bases, with 19 bases sitting between them. Germline lookup yields CDR1 SGHTS and CDR2 YDEGEE. CDR3 length: 17 residues.

The J gene is TRBJ2-1, the V gene TRBV9; 11 positions agree with TRBD2. This CDR3 contains 16 residues. V lost 3 bases to trimming and J lost 8 bases; unmatched junction nucleotides: 10. CDR1 SGDLS and CDR2 YYNGEE come from the germline V gene. DNA of the CDR3: TGTGCCAGCAGCGCTCTGCTAGCGGGGGGCGTCGATGAGCAGTTCTTC. Translating it yields CASSALLAGGVDEQFF.

The V gene is TRBV13, the J gene TRBJ2-3; D possibly corresponds to TRBD2 (6 bases). This CDR3 region has 16 residues. The V end lost 4 bases, the J end lost 0 bases, and 14 bases lay between the germline ends. Germline V CDR1 and CDR2: PRHDT, FYEKMQ (reference sequence). CDR3 region: CASSSAARGSTDTQYF. The CDR3 DNA reads TGTGCCAGCAGCTCCGCCGCCCGGGGGAGCACAGATACGCAGTATTTT.

The chain employs TRBV7-7 and TRBJ2-1; TRBD2 matches 9 bases. V dropped 8 bases and J dropped 7; count of bases not matched to a gene: 12. The CDR3 covers 15 residues. Per germline, CDR1 SSHAT and CDR2 FNYEAQ (reference sequence). The CDR3 DNA is TGTGCCAGCGCATCCGGGACTAGCTCGGTAAATGAGCAGTTCTTC. It yields the protein CASASGTSSVNEQFF.

The rearrangement links TRBV5-6 to TRBJ1-6; tentative D call: TRBD1 (5 bases). CDR3 length: 15 amino acids. Per the germline V gene, CDR1 is SGHDT and CDR2 is YYEEEE. The V and J ends lost 0 bases and 5 bases respectively, with 9 bases between them. Here the CDR3 reads CASSLEFRDNSPLHF. In DNA, the CDR3 is TGTGCCAGCAGCTTGGAGTTCAGGGATAATTCACCCCTCCACTTT.